The 8 T cell receptor beta chains below all came from one sample that was sequenced in a study of blood T cell repertoires in COVID-19. The data were produced by immunoSEQ multiplex PCR, yet TCRdb's version contains in-frame clones alone and is incomplete. The repertoire holds about 150,000 clones, with around four fifths as singletons. Source material: peripheral blood. The receptor set was obtained from a woman between 35 and 50 years old with active or convalescent COVID-19.

The chain combines TRBV30 with TRBJ1-1; 12 positions match TRBD1. Germline-derived CDR1 and CDR2 are GTSNPN and SVGIG (reference sequence). Trimming cost V 0 bases and J 2 bases; bases outside gene matches: 4. This CDR3 has 16 amino acids. The CDR3 loop is CAWSVRGQGANTEAFF. In nucleotides, the CDR3 is TGTGCCTGGAGTGTGCGGGGACAGGGGGCTAACACTGAAGCTTTCTTT.

J is TRBJ1-3 and V is TRBV10-1; D is unclear. V was cut by 4 bases and J by 7 bases, with 5 bases left in between. Germline CDR1 reads WNHNN; CDR2 reads SYGVQD (reference sequence). The CDR3 has 11 amino acids. CDR3 DNA: TGCGCCAGCAGTGTCACTAACACCATATATTTT. Protein sequence: CASSVTNTIYF.

J is TRBJ1-1 and V is TRBV4-3; D ambiguous. The CDR3 runs 11 residues. Trimming stripped 0 bases from V and 11 bases from J, with 7 bases between. Germline assignment: CDR1 LGHNA and CDR2 YSLEER. The CDR3 nucleotides read TGCGCCAGCAGCCAAGATGGGCAGGCTTTCTTT. Encoded protein: CASSQDGQAFF.

The chain carries TRBV12-3 or TRBV12-4 and TRBJ1-1; D remains unclear. V lost 4 bases, J lost 3 bases, and 9 bases lay in between. There are 13 residues in the CDR3. CDR3 coding DNA: TGTGCCAGCAGTTCGGGAGGGTACACTGAAGCTTTCTTT. Encoded protein: CASSSGGYTEAFF.

J is TRBJ2-7 and V is TRBV7-9, with TRBD2 as a possible D gene (6 bases). Germline CDR1 and CDR2: SEHNR and FQNEAQ (reference sequence). The CDR3 is 12 residues long. V was trimmed by 5 bases and J by 2 bases, leaving 7 bases between them. The CDR3 region is CASSPGAYEQYF. For the CDR3, the DNA is TGTGCCAGCAGCCCGGGGGCCTACGAGCAGTACTTC.

This chain connects TRBV5-8 to TRBJ1-5; a possible D gene is TRBD1 (5 bases). The germline V and J ends were trimmed by 0 bases and 8 bases, with 9 bases remaining between them. CDR1 and CDR2 (germline): SGHTS, YDEGEE. The CDR3 is 13 amino acids. The CDR3 bases are TGTGCCAGCAGCTTGGGGGGCGGGGAGCCCCAGCATTTT. Protein: CASSLGGGEPQHF.

Only one count was recorded for this clone. The chain links TRBV30 to TRBJ1-3, with D maybe TRBD1 (6 bases). The V gene lost 3 bases and the J gene lost 2 bases, with 32 bases spanning the gap. In germline, CDR1 is GTSNPN, CDR2 SVGIG (reference sequence). The CDR3 contains 21 residues. CDR3 region: CAWSVSYRDPVGAHPGNTIYF. CDR3 DNA: TGTGCCTGGAGCGTGTCCTACCGTGACCCGGTGGGGGCGCATCCTGGAAACACCATATATTTT.

V usage is TRBV12-3 or TRBV12-4 and J usage is TRBJ1-2; weak D call: TRBD1 (5 bases). Trimming stripped 6 bases from V and 2 bases from J, with 10 bases between. The CDR3 has 13 amino acids. The CDR3 sequence is CASRGAENYGYTF. The CDR3, as DNA: TGTGCCAGCAGAGGGGCCGAAAACTATGGCTACACCTTC.